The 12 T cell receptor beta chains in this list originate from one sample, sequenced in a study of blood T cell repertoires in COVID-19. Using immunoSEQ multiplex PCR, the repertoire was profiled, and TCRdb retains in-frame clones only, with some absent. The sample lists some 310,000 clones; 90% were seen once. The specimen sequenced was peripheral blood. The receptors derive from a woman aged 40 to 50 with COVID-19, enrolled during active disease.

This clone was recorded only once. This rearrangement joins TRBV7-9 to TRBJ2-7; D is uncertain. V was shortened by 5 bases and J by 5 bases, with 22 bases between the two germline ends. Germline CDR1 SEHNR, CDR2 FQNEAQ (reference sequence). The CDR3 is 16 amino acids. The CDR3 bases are TGTGCCAGCAGCGATTCCCCAAGGCCGGGTAGCAACGAGCAGTACTTC. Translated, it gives CASSDSPRPGSNEQYF.

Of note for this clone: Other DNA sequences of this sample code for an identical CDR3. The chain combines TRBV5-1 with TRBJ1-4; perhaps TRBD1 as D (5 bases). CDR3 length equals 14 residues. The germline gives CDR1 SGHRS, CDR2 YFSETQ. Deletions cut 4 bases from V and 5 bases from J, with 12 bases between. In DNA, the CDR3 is TGCGCCAGCAGCCCCGGGCAGGGAAATGAAAAACTGTTTTTT. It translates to CASSPGQGNEKLFF.

The CDR3 sequence: CASTLMGAANTEAFF. The CDR3 coding sequence is TGTGCCAGTACCCTAATGGGGGCTGCGAACACTGAAGCTTTCTTT. The J gene is TRBJ1-1, the V gene TRBV19; perhaps TRBD1 as D (6 bases). V was pared by 7 bases and J by 1 base, with 16 bases between. The germline V gene encodes CDR1 LNHDA and CDR2 SQIVND (reference sequence). The length of the CDR3 is 15 residues. Together with reference TRBV19 and TRBJ1-1, the CDR3 gives the full variable domain: DGGITQSPKYLFRKEGQNVTLSCEQNLNHDAMYWYRQDPGQGLRLIYYSQIVNDFQKGDIAEGYSVSREKKESFPLTVTSAQKNPTAFYLCASTLMGAANTEAFFGQGTRLTVV.

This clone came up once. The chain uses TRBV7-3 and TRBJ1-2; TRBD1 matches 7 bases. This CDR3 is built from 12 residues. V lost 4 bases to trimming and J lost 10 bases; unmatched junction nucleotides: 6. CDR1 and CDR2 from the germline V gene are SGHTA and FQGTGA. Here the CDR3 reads CASSSRQGPYTF. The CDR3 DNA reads TGTGCCAGCAGCTCCAGACAGGGACCCTACACCTTC.

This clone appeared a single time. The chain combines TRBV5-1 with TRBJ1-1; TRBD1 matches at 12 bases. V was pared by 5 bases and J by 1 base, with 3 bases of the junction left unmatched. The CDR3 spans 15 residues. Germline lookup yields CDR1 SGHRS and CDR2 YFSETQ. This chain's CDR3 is CASRPGQGANTEAFF. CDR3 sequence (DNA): TGCGCCAGCAGGCCGGGACAGGGGGCGAACACTGAAGCTTTCTTT.

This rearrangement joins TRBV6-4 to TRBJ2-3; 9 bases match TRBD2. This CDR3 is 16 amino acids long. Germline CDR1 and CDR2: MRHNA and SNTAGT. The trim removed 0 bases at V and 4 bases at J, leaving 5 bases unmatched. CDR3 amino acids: CASSDSAGGEADTQYF. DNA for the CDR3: TGTGCCAGCAGTGACTCAGCGGGAGGTGAGGCAGATACGCAGTATTTT.

CDR3: CASSLSGTVREQYF. In DNA, the CDR3 is TGTGCCAGCAGTCTATCCGGGACAGTTAGGGAGCAGTACTTC. V is TRBV28 and J is TRBJ2-7, with 7 bases identical to TRBD1. Germline lookup yields CDR1 MDHEN and CDR2 SYDVKM. The junction had 11 bases not matched to a gene; V was cut back by 5 bases and J by 7 bases. The CDR3 is 14 amino acids. Drawing the rest from reference TRBV28 and TRBJ2-7, the complete variable domain is DVKVTQSSRYLVKRTGEKVFLECVQDMDHENMFWYRQDPGLGLRLIYFSYDVKMKEKGDIPEGYSVSREKKERFSLILESASTNQTSMYLCASSLSGTVREQYFGPGTRLTVT.

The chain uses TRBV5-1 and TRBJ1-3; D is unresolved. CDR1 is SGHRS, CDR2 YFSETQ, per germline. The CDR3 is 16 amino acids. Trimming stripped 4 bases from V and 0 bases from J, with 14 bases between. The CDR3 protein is CASSPGLAHSGNTIYF. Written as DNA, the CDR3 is TGCGCCAGCAGCCCCGGACTAGCCCACTCTGGAAACACCATATATTTT.

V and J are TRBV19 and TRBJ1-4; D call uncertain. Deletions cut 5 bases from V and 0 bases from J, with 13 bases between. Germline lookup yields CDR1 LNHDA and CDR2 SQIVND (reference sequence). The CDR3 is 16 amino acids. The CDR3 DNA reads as TGTGCCAGTAGTCTTGTGGCGGGTGCAACTAATGAAAAACTGTTTTTT. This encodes CASSLVAGATNEKLFF. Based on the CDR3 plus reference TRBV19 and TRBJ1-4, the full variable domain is DGGITQSPKYLFRKEGQNVTLSCEQNLNHDAMYWYRQDPGQGLRLIYYSQIVNDFQKGDIAEGYSVSREKKESFPLTVTSAQKNPTAFYLCASSLVAGATNEKLFFGSGTQLSVL.

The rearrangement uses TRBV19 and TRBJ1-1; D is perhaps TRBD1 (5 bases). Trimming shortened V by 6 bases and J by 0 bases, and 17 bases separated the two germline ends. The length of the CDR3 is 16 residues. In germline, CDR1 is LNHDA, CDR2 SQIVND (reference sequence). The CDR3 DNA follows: TGTGCCAGTAGACCTCGGGGGAAGGGGATGAACACTGAAGCTTTCTTT. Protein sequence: CASRPRGKGMNTEAFF.

In nucleotides, the CDR3 is TGTGCCTCCGGGGGGAGTCCTAATGAAAAACTGTTTTTT. Its translation is CASGGSPNEKLFF. This rearrangement joins TRBV10-3 to TRBJ1-4; tentative D call: TRBD1 (5 bases). CDR1 and CDR2 (germline): ENHRY, SYGVKD. This CDR3 is 13 amino acids long. V was trimmed by 11 bases and J by 3 bases, leaving 13 bases between them.

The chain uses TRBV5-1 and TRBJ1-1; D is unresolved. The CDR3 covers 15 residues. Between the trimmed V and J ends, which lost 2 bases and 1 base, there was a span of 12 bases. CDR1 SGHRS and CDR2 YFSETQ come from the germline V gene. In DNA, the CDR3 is TGCGCCAGCAGCTTCGGTGCCCAAACGAACACTGAAGCTTTCTTT. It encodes CASSFGAQTNTEAFF.